Below are 6 T cell receptor beta chains sequenced from a single sample in a study of cytomegalovirus exposure and HLA in healthy donors. The primer mix had 60 Vbeta and 13 Jbeta primers. Sequencing was performed with immunoSEQ multiplex PCR; in TCRdb, only in-frame clones are kept and a portion is missing. The table has more than 110,000 clones, roughly 80% seen once. What was sequenced was PBMCs. These receptors all stem from a male donor in good health and CMV-seronegative.

V is TRBV28 and J is TRBJ2-3; 9 bases map to TRBD1. J was trimmed by 4 bases and V by 6 bases; bases with no gene match: 8. The CDR3 runs to 15 residues. CDR1 and CDR2 (germline): MDHEN, SYDVKM. The CDR3 loop reads CASRLAGQGADTQYF. CDR3 coding DNA: TGTGCCAGCAGACTTGCGGGACAGGGTGCAGATACGCAGTATTTT.

The chain carries TRBV27 and TRBJ2-7, with 8 bases matching TRBD1. Losses at the gene ends were 4 bases for V and 2 bases for J; bases not matched to a gene: 7. The CDR3 is 15 amino acids. Germline assignment: CDR1 MNHEY and CDR2 SMNVEV (reference sequence). The DNA of the CDR3 is TGTGCCAGCAGTTCCTCACAGGGGGAAACCTACGAGCAGTACTTC. Its protein product is CASSSSQGETYEQYF.

This chain joins TRBV19 and TRBJ2-7; 9 bases map to TRBD1. After removal of 5 bases from V and 2 bases from J, the junction contained 7 bases not matched to a gene. CDR3 length equals 15 residues. Germline V gives CDR1 LNHDA, CDR2 SQIVND (reference sequence). In DNA form, the CDR3 reads TGTGCCAGTAGTCTGGACAGGGGAAGGACCTACGAGCAGTACTTC. The encoded protein is CASSLDRGRTYEQYF. The entire variable domain, with the rest obtained from reference TRBV19 and TRBJ2-7, is as follows: DGGITQSPKYLFRKEGQNVTLSCEQNLNHDAMYWYRQDPGQGLRLIYYSQIVNDFQKGDIAEGYSVSREKKESFPLTVTSAQKNPTAFYLCASSLDRGRTYEQYFGPGTRLTVT.

The V gene is TRBV12-5, the J gene TRBJ2-5; the D gene is possibly TRBD1 (6 bases). Germline V gives CDR1 LGHNT, CDR2 FRNRAP. This CDR3 is built from 13 residues. V was cut by 6 bases and J by 4 bases, with 12 bases left in between. CDR3 nucleotide sequence: TGTGCTAGTGGCTATACAGGGTCAGAGACCCAGTACTTC. Translation gives CASGYTGSETQYF.

The chain links TRBV9 to TRBJ1-2; possibly TRBD1 for D (6 bases). From germline, CDR1 is SGDLS and CDR2 YYNGEE. The CDR3 is made up of 17 amino acids. V was trimmed by 0 bases and J by 4 bases, leaving 19 bases between them. This CDR3 is CASSVGAGAAPLYGYTF. The CDR3 DNA sequence: TGTGCCAGCAGCGTAGGGGCAGGGGCCGCCCCCCTCTATGGCTACACCTTC. Variable domain in full (rest from reference TRBV9 and TRBJ1-2): DSGVTQTPKHLITATGQRVTLRCSPRSGDLSVYWYQQSLDQGLQFLIQYYNGEERAKGNILERFSAQQFPDLHSELNLSSLELGDSALYFCASSVGAGAAPLYGYTFGSGTRLTVV.

The rearrangement links TRBV5-6 to TRBJ1-2, with 9 bases identical to TRBD1. CDR3 length: 14 amino acids. Germline loops: CDR1 SGHDT, CDR2 YYEEEE. V lost 4 bases and J lost 4; bases outside the gene matches: 5. The CDR3 region is CASSPTGGGYGYTF. CDR3 DNA sequence: TGTGCCAGCAGCCCGACAGGGGGGGGCTATGGCTACACCTTC.